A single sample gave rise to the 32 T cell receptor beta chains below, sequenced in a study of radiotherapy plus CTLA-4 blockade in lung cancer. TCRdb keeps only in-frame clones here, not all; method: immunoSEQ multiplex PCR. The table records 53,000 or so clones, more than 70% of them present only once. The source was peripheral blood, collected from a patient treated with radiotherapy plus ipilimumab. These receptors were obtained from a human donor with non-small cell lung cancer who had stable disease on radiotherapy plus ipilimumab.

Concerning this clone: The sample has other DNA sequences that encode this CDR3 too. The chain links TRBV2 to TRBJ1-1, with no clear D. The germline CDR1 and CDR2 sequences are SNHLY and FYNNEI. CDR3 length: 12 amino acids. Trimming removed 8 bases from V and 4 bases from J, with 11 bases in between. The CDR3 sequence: CASFLYGTEAFF. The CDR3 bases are TGTGCCAGCTTCCTATACGGCACTGAAGCTTTCTTT.

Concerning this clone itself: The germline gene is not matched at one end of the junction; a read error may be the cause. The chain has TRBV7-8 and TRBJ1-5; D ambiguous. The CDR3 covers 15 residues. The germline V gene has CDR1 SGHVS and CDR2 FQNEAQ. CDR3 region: CACSLRSFSNQPQHF. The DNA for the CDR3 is TGTGCCTGCAGCTTAAGGTCCTTTAGCAATCAGCCCCAGCATTTT.

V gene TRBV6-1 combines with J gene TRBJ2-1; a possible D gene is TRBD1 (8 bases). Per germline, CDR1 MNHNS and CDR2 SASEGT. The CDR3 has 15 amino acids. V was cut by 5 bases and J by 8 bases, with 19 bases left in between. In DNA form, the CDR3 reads TGTGCCAGCAGTTCCTTCGACAGGGGAGGGTATGAGCAGTTCTTC. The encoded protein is CASSSFDRGGYEQFF.

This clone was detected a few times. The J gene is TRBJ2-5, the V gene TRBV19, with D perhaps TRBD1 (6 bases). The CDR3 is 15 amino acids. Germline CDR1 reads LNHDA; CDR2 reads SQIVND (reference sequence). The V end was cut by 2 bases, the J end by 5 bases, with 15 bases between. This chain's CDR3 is CASSIQGGVRETQYF. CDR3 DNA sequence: TGTGCCAGTAGTATACAAGGGGGAGTTAGGGAGACCCAGTACTTC.

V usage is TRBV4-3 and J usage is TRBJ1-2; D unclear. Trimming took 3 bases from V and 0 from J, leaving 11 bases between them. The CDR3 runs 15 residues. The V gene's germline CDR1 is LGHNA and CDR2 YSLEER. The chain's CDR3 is CASSQEGDSNYGYTF. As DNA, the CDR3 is TGCGCCAGCAGCCAGGAAGGAGATTCTAACTATGGCTACACCTTC.

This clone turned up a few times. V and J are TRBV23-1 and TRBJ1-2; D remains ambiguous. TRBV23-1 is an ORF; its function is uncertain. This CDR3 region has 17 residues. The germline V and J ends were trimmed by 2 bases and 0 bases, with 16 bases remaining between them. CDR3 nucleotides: TGCGCCAGCAGTCAAAAAACCCAAACCGGGGCTAACTATGGCTACACCTTC. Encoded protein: CASSQKTQTGANYGYTF.

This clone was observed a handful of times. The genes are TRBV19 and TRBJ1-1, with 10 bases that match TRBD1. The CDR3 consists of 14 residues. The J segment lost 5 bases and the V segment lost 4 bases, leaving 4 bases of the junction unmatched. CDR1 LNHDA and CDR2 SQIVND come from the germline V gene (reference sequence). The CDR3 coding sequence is TGTGCCAGTAGTAAGGGACAGGGGAGGACTGAAGCTTTCTTT. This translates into CASSKGQGRTEAFF.

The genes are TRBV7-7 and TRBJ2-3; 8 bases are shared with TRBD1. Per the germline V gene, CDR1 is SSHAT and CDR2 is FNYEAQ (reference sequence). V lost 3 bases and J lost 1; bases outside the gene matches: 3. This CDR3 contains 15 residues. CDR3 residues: CASSFQTGGTDTQYF. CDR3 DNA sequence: TGTGCCAGCAGCTTCCAGACAGGGGGCACAGATACGCAGTATTTT. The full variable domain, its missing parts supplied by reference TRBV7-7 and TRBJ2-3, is GAGVSQSPRYKVTKRGQDVTLRCDPISSHATLYWYQQALGQGPEFLTYFNYEAQPDKSGLPSDRFSAERPEGSISTLTIQRTEQRDSAMYRCASSFQTGGTDTQYFGPGTRLTVL.

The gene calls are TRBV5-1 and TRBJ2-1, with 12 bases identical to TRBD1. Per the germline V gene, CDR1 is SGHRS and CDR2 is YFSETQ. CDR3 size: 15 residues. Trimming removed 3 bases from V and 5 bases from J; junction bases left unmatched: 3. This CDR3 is CASSSGTGGHNEQFF. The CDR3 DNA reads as TGCGCCAGCAGCTCCGGGACAGGGGGCCACAATGAGCAGTTCTTC. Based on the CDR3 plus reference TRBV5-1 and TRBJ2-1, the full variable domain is KAGVTQTPRYLIKTRGQQVTLSCSPISGHRSVSWYQQTPGQGLQFLFEYFSETQRNKGNFPGRFSGRQFSNSRSEMNVSTLELGDSALYLCASSSGTGGHNEQFFGPGTRLTVL.

CDR3 nucleotide sequence: TGTGCCAGCAGCCGGACCGGGGGGCCCGAAGGGACCCAGTACTTC. Translated, it gives CASSRTGGPEGTQYF. The genes are TRBV7-6 and TRBJ2-5; possibly TRBD2 for D (7 bases). V was clipped by 5 bases and J by 7 bases, with 20 bases between them. From germline, CDR1 is SGHVS and CDR2 FNYEAQ. The CDR3 covers 15 residues. Full variable domain (missing parts from reference TRBV7-6 and TRBJ2-5): GAGVSQSPRYKVTKRGQDVALRCDPISGHVSLYWYRQALGQGPEFLTYFNYEAQQDKSGLPNDRFSAERPEGSISTLTIQRTEQRDSAMYRCASSRTGGPEGTQYFGPGTRLLVL.

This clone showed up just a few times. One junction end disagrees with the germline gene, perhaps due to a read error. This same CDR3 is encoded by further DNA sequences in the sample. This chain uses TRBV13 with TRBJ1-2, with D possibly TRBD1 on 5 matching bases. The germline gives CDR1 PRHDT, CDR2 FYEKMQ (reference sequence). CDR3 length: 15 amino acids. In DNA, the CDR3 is TGCGCCCGCCGCTCGGGACCGGGGGGGGGCTATGGCTACACCTTC. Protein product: CARRSGPGGGYGYTF.

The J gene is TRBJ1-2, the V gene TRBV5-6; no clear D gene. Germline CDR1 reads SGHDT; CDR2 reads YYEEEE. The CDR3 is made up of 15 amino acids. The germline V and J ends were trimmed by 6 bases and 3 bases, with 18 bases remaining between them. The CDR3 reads CASTLDGIKHYGYTF. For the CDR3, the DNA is TGTGCCAGCACCCTAGACGGGATAAAACACTATGGCTACACCTTC.

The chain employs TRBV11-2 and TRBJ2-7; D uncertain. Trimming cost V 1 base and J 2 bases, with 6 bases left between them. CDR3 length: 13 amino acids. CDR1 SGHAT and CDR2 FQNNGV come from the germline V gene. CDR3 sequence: CASSLGQTYEQYV. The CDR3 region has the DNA TGTGCCAGCAGCTTAGGGCAGACCTACGAGCAGTACGTC.

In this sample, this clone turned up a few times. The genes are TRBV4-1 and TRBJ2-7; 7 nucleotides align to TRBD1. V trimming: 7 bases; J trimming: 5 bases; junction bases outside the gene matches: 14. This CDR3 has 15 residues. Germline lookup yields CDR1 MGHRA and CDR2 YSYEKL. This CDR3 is CASTETTGQMHEQYV. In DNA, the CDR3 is TGCGCCAGCACCGAAACGACAGGGCAAATGCACGAGCAGTACGTC.

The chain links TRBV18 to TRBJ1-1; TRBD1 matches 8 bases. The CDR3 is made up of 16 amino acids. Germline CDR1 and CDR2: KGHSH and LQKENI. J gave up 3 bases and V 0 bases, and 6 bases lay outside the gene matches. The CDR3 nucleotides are TGTGCCAGCTCACCACCGTCAGGGGGCAGAGACACTGAAGCTTTCTTT. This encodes CASSPPSGGRDTEAFF.

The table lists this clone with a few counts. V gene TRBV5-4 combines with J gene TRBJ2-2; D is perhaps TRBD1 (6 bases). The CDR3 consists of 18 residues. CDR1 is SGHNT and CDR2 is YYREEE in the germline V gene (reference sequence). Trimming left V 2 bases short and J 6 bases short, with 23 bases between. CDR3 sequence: CASSFYIPGTIKAGELFF. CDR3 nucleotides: TGTGCCAGCAGCTTTTACATCCCCGGGACAATAAAGGCCGGGGAGCTGTTTTTT.

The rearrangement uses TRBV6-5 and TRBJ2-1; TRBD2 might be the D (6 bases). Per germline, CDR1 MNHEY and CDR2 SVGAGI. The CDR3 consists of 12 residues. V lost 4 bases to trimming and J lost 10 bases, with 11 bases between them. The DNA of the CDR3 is TGTGCCAGCAGTTTAGGAGGGGTCGAGCAGTTCTTC. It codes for CASSLGGVEQFF.

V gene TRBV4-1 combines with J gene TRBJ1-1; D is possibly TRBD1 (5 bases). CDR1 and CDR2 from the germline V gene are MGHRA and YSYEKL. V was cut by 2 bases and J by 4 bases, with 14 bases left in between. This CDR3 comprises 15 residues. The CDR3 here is CASSQNPLGVTEAFF. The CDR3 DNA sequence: TGCGCCAGCAGCCAAAACCCTTTGGGGGTCACTGAAGCTTTCTTT.

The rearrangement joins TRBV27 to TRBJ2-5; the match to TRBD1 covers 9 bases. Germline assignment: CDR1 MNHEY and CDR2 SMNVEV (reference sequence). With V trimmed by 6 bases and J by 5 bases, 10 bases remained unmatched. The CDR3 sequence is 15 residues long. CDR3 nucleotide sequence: TGTGCCAGCAGGCTGGACAGGGGCCTGGGGGAGACCCAGTACTTC. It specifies CASRLDRGLGETQYF.

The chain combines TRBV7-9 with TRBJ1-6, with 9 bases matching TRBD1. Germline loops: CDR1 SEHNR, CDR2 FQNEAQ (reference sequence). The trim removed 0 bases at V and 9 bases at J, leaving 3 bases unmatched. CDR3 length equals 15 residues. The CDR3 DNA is TGTGCCAGCAGCTTAGCGGACAGGGGCAGTTCACCCCTCCACTTT. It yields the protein CASSLADRGSSPLHF.

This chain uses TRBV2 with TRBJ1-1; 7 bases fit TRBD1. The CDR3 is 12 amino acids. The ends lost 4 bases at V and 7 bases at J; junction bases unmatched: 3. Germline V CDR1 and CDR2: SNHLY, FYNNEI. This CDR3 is CASSVQGLEAFF. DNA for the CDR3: TGTGCCAGCAGTGTACAGGGGCTTGAAGCTTTCTTT. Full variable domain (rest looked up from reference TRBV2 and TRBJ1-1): EPEVTQTPSHQVTQMGQEVILRCVPISNHLYFYWYRQILGQKVEFLVSFYNNEISEKSEIFDDQFSVERPDGSNFTLKIRSTKLEDSAMYFCASSVQGLEAFFGQGTRLTVV.

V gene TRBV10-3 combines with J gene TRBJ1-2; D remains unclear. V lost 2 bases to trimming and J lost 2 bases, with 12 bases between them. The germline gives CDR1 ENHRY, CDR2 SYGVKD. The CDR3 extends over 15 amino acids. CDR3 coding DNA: TGTGCCATCAGTGAGGTAGGACTACTGAACTATGGCTACACCTTC. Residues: CAISEVGLLNYGYTF.

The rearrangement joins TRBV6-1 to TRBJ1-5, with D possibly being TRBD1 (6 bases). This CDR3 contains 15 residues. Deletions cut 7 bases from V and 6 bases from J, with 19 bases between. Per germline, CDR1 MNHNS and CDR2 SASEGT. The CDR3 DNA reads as TGTGCCAGCACCGAGGGCAGGGGCGGGGGTCAGCCCCAGCATTTT. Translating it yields CASTEGRGGGQPQHF.

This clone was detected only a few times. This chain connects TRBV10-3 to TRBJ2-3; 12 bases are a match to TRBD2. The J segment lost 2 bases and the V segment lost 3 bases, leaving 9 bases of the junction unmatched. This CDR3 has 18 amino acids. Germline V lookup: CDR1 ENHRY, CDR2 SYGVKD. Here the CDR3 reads CAISEPPGLAGNTDTQYF. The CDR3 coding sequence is TGTGCCATCAGTGAACCCCCCGGACTAGCGGGAAACACAGATACGCAGTATTTT.

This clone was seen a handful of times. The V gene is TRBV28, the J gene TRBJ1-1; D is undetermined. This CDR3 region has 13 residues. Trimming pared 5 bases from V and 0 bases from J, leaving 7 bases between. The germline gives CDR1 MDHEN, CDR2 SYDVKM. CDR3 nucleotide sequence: TGTGCCAGCAGTAACCCAATGAACACTGAAGCTTTCTTT. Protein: CASSNPMNTEAFF.

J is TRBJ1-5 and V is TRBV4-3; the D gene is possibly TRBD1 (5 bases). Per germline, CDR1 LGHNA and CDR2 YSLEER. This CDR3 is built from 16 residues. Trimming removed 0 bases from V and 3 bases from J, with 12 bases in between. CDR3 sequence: CASSQELRQPNQPQHF. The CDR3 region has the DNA TGCGCCAGCAGCCAAGAATTGAGACAGCCCAATCAGCCCCAGCATTTT.

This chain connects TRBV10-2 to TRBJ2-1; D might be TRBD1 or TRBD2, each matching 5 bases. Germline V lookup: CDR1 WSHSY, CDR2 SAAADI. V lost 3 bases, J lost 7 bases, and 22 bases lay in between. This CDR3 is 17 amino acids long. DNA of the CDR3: TGCGCCAGCAGTGATTCTGGTTGGGGACGGGGTACGAATGAGCAGTTCTTC. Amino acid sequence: CASSDSGWGRGTNEQFF.

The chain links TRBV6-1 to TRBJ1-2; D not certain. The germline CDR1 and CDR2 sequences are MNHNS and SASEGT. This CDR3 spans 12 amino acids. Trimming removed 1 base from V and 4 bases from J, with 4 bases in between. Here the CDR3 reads CASSEVGYGYTF. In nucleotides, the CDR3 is TGTGCCAGCAGTGAAGTCGGCTATGGCTACACCTTC.

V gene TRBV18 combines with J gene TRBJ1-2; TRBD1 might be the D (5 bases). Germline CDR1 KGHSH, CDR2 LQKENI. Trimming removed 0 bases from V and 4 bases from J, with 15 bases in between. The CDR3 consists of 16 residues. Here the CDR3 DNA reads TGTGCCAGCTCACCACCGAGAGGGCAGGGATTCTATGGCTACACCTTC. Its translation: CASSPPRGQGFYGYTF.

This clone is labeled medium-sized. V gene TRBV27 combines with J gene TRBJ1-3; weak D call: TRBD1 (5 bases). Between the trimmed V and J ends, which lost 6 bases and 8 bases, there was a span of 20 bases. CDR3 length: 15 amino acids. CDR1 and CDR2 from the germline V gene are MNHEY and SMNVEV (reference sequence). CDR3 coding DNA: TGTGCCAGCAGATCAGGGTTACCGGTCGGGGACACCATATATTTT. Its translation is CASRSGLPVGDTIYF.

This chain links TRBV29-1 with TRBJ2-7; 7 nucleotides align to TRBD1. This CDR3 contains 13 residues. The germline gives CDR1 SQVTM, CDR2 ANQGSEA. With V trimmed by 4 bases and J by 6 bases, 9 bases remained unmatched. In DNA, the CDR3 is TGCAGCGTTGGAAAGACAGGGATCGGCGAGCAGTACTTC. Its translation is CSVGKTGIGEQYF.

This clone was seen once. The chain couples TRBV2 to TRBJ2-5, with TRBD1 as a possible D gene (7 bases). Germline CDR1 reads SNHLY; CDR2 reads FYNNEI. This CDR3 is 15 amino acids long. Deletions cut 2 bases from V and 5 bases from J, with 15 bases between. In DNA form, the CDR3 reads TGTGCCAGCAGTGAATCTTATGCAGGGGGGGAGACCCAGTACTTC. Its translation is CASSESYAGGETQYF.